The 4 T cell receptor beta chains below all came from one sample that was sequenced in a study of a mutant IDH1 vaccine in newly diagnosed glioma. The assay was immunoSEQ multiplex PCR, and TCRdb's table has in-frame clones only and misses some. The sample contains fewer than 70,000 clones, approximately 84% of which appear only once. The antigens of these receptors remain unknown. Time point: week 11, during vaccination. The vaccine gave 300 ug of a 20-mer mutant IDH1 peptide subcutaneously per dose. The source was PBMCs, collected from a glioma patient whose treatment included an IDH1 peptide vaccine. The receptors originated from a man younger than 45 with glioma.

The chain has TRBV7-6 and TRBJ2-7, with D tentatively TRBD2 (5 bases). Germline CDR1 and CDR2: SGHVS and FNYEAQ. The CDR3 totals 15 residues. V was cut by 5 bases and J by 3 bases, with 17 bases left in between. For the CDR3, the DNA is TGTGCCAGCAGCCCTAGCCCGGGGAACCACTACGAGCAGTACTTC. It is translated as CASSPSPGNHYEQYF.

The rearrangement uses TRBV5-4 and TRBJ2-2; 12 nucleotides line up with TRBD1. Germline V lookup: CDR1 SGHNT, CDR2 YYREEE (reference sequence). Trimming cost V 3 bases and J 7 bases; bases outside gene matches: 10. CDR3 length: 17 residues. CDR3 DNA: TGTGCCAGCAGCTGGGGATTGGGACAGGGGGCGATCGGGGAGCTGTTTTTT. Its protein is CASSWGLGQGAIGELFF.

The rearrangement uses TRBV28 and TRBJ2-7, with a weak D call TRBD2 (5 bases). V was clipped by 3 bases and J by 0 bases, with 18 bases between them. Germline CDR1 and CDR2: MDHEN and SYDVKM. The CDR3 runs to 17 residues. The CDR3: CASSFEPRRASSYEQYF. In DNA form, the CDR3 reads TGTGCCAGCAGTTTCGAACCCCGGCGGGCCAGCTCCTACGAGCAGTACTTC.

This clone was recorded once. As DNA, the CDR3 is TGTGCCAGCAGCTTGCCCGGGATGGGTACGAATGAGCAGTTCTTC. Its protein product is CASSLPGMGTNEQFF. V and J are TRBV5-4 and TRBJ2-1; D is perhaps TRBD2 (5 bases). The CDR3 runs to 15 residues. Germline V gene data show CDR1 as SGHNT and CDR2 as YYREEE (reference sequence). The V end lost 1 base, the J end lost 7 bases, and 15 bases lay between the germline ends.